This T cell receptor beta chain was profiled in a study of Tregs in tolerant kidney transplant recipients. Trimming took 1 base from V and 1 from J, leaving 6 bases between them. The germline V gene has CDR1 SGHTA and CDR2 FQGNSA. This CDR3 comprises 14 residues. The data were produced by immunoSEQ multiplex PCR, yet TCRdb's version contains in-frame clones alone and is incomplete. This sample's table has about 52,000 clones. About this clone itself: The CDR3 end falls 3 residues outside the read, so it is completed with the germline J gene.

The specimen was CD4+ T cells from blood, collected before the transplant. This receptor was identified in a human donor who received a combined kidney and bone marrow transplant. The V and J genes are TRBV7-2 and TRBJ2-3; tentative D call: TRBD1 (5 bases). CDR3 DNA (partial): TGTGCCAGCAGCTTAGTGACAGGCACAGATACG. It translates to CASSLVTGTDT. The full CDR3 sequence reads CASSLVTGTDTQYF.